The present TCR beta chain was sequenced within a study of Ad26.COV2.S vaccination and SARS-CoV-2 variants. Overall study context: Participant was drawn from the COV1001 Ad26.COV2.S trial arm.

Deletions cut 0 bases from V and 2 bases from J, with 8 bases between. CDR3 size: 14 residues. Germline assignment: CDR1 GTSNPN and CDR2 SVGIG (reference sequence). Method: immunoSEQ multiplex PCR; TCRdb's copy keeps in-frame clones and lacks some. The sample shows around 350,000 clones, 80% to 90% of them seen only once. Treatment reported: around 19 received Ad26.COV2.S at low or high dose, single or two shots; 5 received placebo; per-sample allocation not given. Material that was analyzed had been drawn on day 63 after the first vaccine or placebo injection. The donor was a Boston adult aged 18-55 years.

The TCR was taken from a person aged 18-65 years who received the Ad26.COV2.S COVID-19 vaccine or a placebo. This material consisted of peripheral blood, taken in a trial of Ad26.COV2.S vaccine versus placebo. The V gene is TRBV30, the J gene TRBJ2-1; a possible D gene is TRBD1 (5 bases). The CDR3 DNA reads TGTGCCTGGAGTGTACTGGGGCCCTACAATGAGCAGTTCTTC. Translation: CAWSVLGPYNEQFF.